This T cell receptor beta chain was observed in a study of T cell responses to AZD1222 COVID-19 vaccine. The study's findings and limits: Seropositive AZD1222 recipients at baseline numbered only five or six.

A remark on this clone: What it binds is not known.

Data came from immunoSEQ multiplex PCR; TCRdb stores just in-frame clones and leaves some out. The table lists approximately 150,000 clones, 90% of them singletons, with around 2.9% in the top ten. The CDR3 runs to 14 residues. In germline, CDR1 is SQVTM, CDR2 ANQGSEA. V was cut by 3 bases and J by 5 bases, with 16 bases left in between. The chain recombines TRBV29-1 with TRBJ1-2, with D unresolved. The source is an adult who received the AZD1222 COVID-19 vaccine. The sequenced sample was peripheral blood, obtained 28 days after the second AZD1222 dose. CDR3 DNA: TGCAGCGTTGACAGGAGTTTGGGCGGGTATGGCTACACCTTC. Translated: CSVDRSLGGYGYTF. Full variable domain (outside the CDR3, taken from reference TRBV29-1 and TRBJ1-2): SAVISQKPSRDICQRGTSLTIQCQVDSQVTMMFWYRQQPGQSLTLIATANQGSEATYESGFVIDKFPISRPNLTFSTLTVSNMSPEDSSIYLCSVDRSLGGYGYTFGSGTRLTVV.